The 23 T cell receptor beta chains given below trace back to one sample, sequenced in a study of PD-1 blockade in classical Hodgkin lymphoma. TCRdb's table, derived via immunoSEQ multiplex PCR, lists solely in-frame clones and lacks some. Of over 35,000 clones in the sample, 70% to 90% were seen once. Brentuximab vedotin exposure varied, and every patient relapsed after autologous stem cell transplantation. Sample: peripheral blood mononuclear cells (PBMCs), taken before the second cycle of nivolumab. Receptor source: a human donor with classical Hodgkin lymphoma.

CDR3 bases: TGTGCCAGCAGTCCCCCGGGCTCTCTCGGCAATGAGCAGTTCTTC. This sequence encodes CASSPPGSLGNEQFF. V gene TRBV2 combines with J gene TRBJ2-1; D is unclear. V was pared by 5 bases and J by 6 bases, with 17 bases between. Per germline, CDR1 SNHLY and CDR2 FYNNEI. The CDR3 extends over 15 amino acids.

The chain joins TRBV27 to TRBJ1-1, with TRBD1 matching 7 bases. V was pared by 6 bases and J by 3 bases, with 1 base of the junction left unmatched. This CDR3 has 12 amino acids. Per the germline V gene, CDR1 is MNHEY and CDR2 is SMNVEV (reference sequence). Here the CDR3 reads CASRGQYTEAFF. As DNA, the CDR3 is TGTGCCAGCAGGGGACAGTACACTGAAGCTTTCTTT.

There are a few counts of this clone. V usage is TRBV5-6 and J usage is TRBJ2-7; 9 nucleotides agree with TRBD2. The germline gives CDR1 SGHDT, CDR2 YYEEEE. The CDR3 has 17 residues. Trimming removed 4 bases from V and 0 bases from J; junction bases left unmatched: 11. As DNA, the CDR3 is TGTGCCAGCAGCCCCCGGGTACTAGCGGGCGGCTCCTACGAGCAGTACTTC. It codes for CASSPRVLAGGSYEQYF.

J is TRBJ1-3 and V is TRBV7-9; D may be TRBD1 (5 bases). The CDR3 contains 14 residues. Trimming shortened V by 6 bases and J by 0 bases, and 9 bases separated the two germline ends. Germline V lookup: CDR1 SEHNR, CDR2 FQNEAQ (reference sequence). CDR3 DNA sequence: TGTGCCAGCAGTCGGGACTTCTCTGGAAACACCATATATTTT. Encoded protein: CASSRDFSGNTIYF. The full variable domain, its missing parts supplied by reference TRBV7-9 and TRBJ1-3, is DTGVSQNPRHKITKRGQNVTFRCDPISEHNRLYWYRQTLGQGPEFLTYFQNEAQLEKSRLLSDRFSAERPKGSFSTLEIQRTEQGDSAMYLCASSRDFSGNTIYFGEGSWLTVV.

This clone was recorded only once. The chain recombines TRBV5-4 with TRBJ1-1; no firm D call. The V and J ends lost 4 bases and 1 base respectively, with 14 bases between them. This CDR3 has 15 amino acids. Germline lookup yields CDR1 SGHNT and CDR2 YYREEE (reference sequence). The CDR3 region is CASSTGTEKNTEAFF. CDR3 bases: TGTGCCAGCAGCACCGGCACGGAGAAGAACACTGAAGCTTTCTTT.

The chain recombines TRBV2 with TRBJ1-2, with 7 bases lining up with TRBD1. The CDR3 is 13 amino acids. With V trimmed by 4 bases and J by 4 bases, 3 bases remained unmatched. Germline CDR1 SNHLY, CDR2 FYNNEI. CDR3 bases: TGTGCCAGCAGTGGTGACAGGGTCTATGGCTACACCTTC. Protein sequence: CASSGDRVYGYTF.

V usage is TRBV7-3 and J usage is TRBJ2-3, with 10 bases aligning to TRBD2. The CDR3 spans 14 residues. J gave up 4 bases and V 5 bases, and 3 bases lay outside the gene matches. Germline V gene data show CDR1 as SGHTA and CDR2 as FQGTGA. The CDR3 bases are TGTGCCAGCAGCCGCGGGACTAGCGCAGATACGCAGTATTTT. Translation gives CASSRGTSADTQYF.

This chain connects TRBV28 to TRBJ1-1; D remains ambiguous. The V and J ends lost 2 bases and 5 bases respectively, with 12 bases between them. The CDR3 extends over 14 amino acids. CDR1 is MDHEN and CDR2 is SYDVKM in the germline V gene. CDR3 nucleotide sequence: TGTGCCAGCAGTTTACGCAGGACGAGGACTGAAGCTTTCTTT. The encoded protein is CASSLRRTRTEAFF. The whole variable domain, filled in from reference TRBV28 and TRBJ1-1, reads DVKVTQSSRYLVKRTGEKVFLECVQDMDHENMFWYRQDPGLGLRLIYFSYDVKMKEKGDIPEGYSVSREKKERFSLILESASTNQTSMYLCASSLRRTRTEAFFGQGTRLTVV.

This CDR3 reads CSVAGGYADTQYF. CDR3 nucleotide sequence: TGCAGCGTTGCGGGGGGATACGCAGATACGCAGTATTTT. This chain joins TRBV29-1 and TRBJ2-3, with TRBD2 matching 7 bases. CDR3 length: 13 amino acids. Per germline, CDR1 SQVTM and CDR2 ANQGSEA. The trim removed 4 bases at V and 4 bases at J, leaving 5 bases unmatched.

Details on this clone: One end of the junction does not line up with germline, which may come from a read error. The genes are TRBV7-7 and TRBJ1-6; D perhaps matches TRBD1 (6 bases). CDR1 and CDR2 (germline): SSHAT, FNYEAQ (reference sequence). The CDR3 is 16 residues long. The CDR3 loop reads CASSLQGQNRNSPLHF. The DNA for the CDR3 is TGTGCTAGCAGCCTCCAAGGACAGAATAGAAATTCACCCCTCCACTTT.

The CDR3 DNA reads TGTGCCAGCAGTGGCAGTCCCGTGCGGGGCTACACCTTC. The encoded protein is CASSGSPVRGYTF. This chain uses TRBV6-5 with TRBJ1-2; D unclear. Trimming cost V 5 bases and J 8 bases, with 15 bases left between them. CDR1 MNHEY and CDR2 SVGAGI come from the germline V gene. The CDR3 covers 13 residues.

This sequence joins TRBV29-1 and TRBJ1-2; possible D gene TRBD1, 5 bases. CDR1 is SQVTM and CDR2 is ANQGSEA in the germline V gene. The V end lost 3 bases, the J end lost 8 bases, and 10 bases lay between the germline ends. The CDR3 extends over 11 amino acids. The CDR3 loop reads CSVERRDGYTF. For the CDR3, the DNA is TGCAGCGTTGAGCGGAGGGACGGCTACACCTTC.

This clone is classed as large. The chain employs TRBV18 and TRBJ1-3, with unresolved D. The germline CDR1 and CDR2 sequences are KGHSH and LQKENI. The V gene lost 6 bases and the J gene lost 0 bases, with 15 bases spanning the gap. The length of the CDR3 is 16 residues. In DNA form, the CDR3 reads TGTGCCAGCTCCGGACTCCTTCTCACCTCTGGAAACACCATATATTTT. Residues: CASSGLLLTSGNTIYF.

The rearrangement links TRBV20-1 to TRBJ1-6; D ambiguous. The germline V gene encodes CDR1 DFQATT and CDR2 SNEGSKA (reference sequence). Trimming left V 4 bases short and J 8 bases short, with 6 bases between. CDR3 length: 11 residues. DNA for the CDR3: TGCAGTGCTAATTGGGATTCACCCCTCCACTTT. This sequence encodes CSANWDSPLHF.

The chain employs TRBV7-2 and TRBJ2-1; TRBD2 aligns across 16 bases. Germline V gene sequence: CDR1 SGHTA, CDR2 FQGNSA. V was pared by 4 bases and J by 7 bases, with 4 bases of the junction left unmatched. This CDR3 has 16 amino acids. CDR3 nucleotide sequence: TGTGCCAGCAGCTGGGGACTAGCGGGAGGGGGAAATGAGCAGTTCTTC. Translated, it gives CASSWGLAGGGNEQFF.

The chain combines TRBV4-3 with TRBJ2-2, with 10 positions matching TRBD1. The germline V gene encodes CDR1 LGHNA and CDR2 YSLEER. Trimming cost V 3 bases and J 11 bases; bases outside gene matches: 6. The CDR3 sequence is 14 residues long. As DNA, the CDR3 is TGCGCCAGCAGCCATGGGACAGGGGTGAGAGAGCTGTTTTTT. Amino acid sequence: CASSHGTGVRELFF.

The chain recombines TRBV9 with TRBJ2-7; the D gene is possibly TRBD2 (6 bases). The CDR3 totals 14 residues. Germline V lookup: CDR1 SGDLS, CDR2 YYNGEE. Trimming took off 0 bases at V and 0 bases at J, with 7 bases between the two ends. DNA for the CDR3: TGTGCCAGCAGCGTAGGGGGGGTCTCCTACGAGCAGTACTTC. Translating it yields CASSVGGVSYEQYF.

The genes are TRBV4-3 and TRBJ1-1; D possibly corresponds to TRBD1 (6 bases). CDR1 and CDR2 (germline): LGHNA, YSLEER. V was trimmed by 0 bases and J by 1 base, leaving 9 bases between them. This CDR3 spans 15 amino acids. CDR3 region: CASSQETGWNTEAFF. As DNA, the CDR3 is TGCGCCAGCAGCCAAGAAACAGGGTGGAACACTGAAGCTTTCTTT.

The J gene is TRBJ2-1, the V gene TRBV7-8; D possibly corresponds to TRBD2 (6 bases). The CDR3 has 16 residues. V was cut by 1 base and J by 0 bases, with 10 bases left in between. The germline V gene encodes CDR1 SGHVS and CDR2 FQNEAQ. CDR3 in amino acids: CASSLVPGSSYNEQFF. CDR3 DNA sequence: TGTGCCAGCAGCTTAGTTCCCGGGAGCTCCTACAATGAGCAGTTCTTC.

The chain links TRBV13 to TRBJ2-3, with 7 bases that match TRBD2. With 5 bases clipped from V and 7 bases from J, the junction kept 18 bases outside the gene matches. This CDR3 has 17 amino acids. Germline V CDR1 and CDR2: PRHDT, FYEKMQ (reference sequence). Written as DNA, the CDR3 is TGTGCCAGCAGCACCTCTGCCTTAGCGGGCCACGGCAATACGCAGTATTTT. Translation: CASSTSALAGHGNTQYF.

The chain couples TRBV5-1 to TRBJ2-3, with TRBD1 identical over 12 bases. The germline V gene encodes CDR1 SGHRS and CDR2 YFSETQ. The CDR3 is 15 residues long. V lost 2 bases to trimming and J lost 6 bases; unmatched junction nucleotides: 4. This chain's CDR3 is CASSFWGQGADTQYF. DNA for the CDR3: TGCGCCAGCAGCTTTTGGGGACAGGGGGCCGATACGCAGTATTTT.

This chain joins TRBV6-6 and TRBJ1-3; D uncertain. Germline assignment: CDR1 MNHNY and CDR2 SVGAGI (reference sequence). Trimming took off 2 bases at V and 0 bases at J, with 8 bases between the two ends. The CDR3 loop spans 15 amino acids. The CDR3 nucleotides read TGTGCCAGCAGTTACAGCCCTAGCTCTGGAAACACCATATATTTT. This encodes CASSYSPSSGNTIYF.

This chain connects TRBV6-5 to TRBJ2-7, with a tentative D call TRBD1 (5 bases). Trimming left V 5 bases short and J 7 bases short, with 15 bases between. From germline, CDR1 is MNHEY and CDR2 SVGAGI. There are 13 residues in the CDR3. DNA for the CDR3: TGTGCCAGCAGTCAGGGTTATTTGAGGGAGCAGTACTTC. Its translation is CASSQGYLREQYF.